This T cell receptor beta chain was captured by sequencing in a study of control samples from healthy donors and cancer patients (TCRdb year 2020). The method was the immunoSEQ multiplex PCR assay. The source is immuneACCESS, and TCRdb retained only in-frame sequences with V and J called. Part of the clones is not carried over; for the studies checked, unresolved V genes explain less than half of this, and the remainder is unexplained. The table for this sample lists some 140,000 clones; roughly 94% of them were counted only once. About 5.6% of the sample goes to the ten largest clones. Between the V and J ends, shortened by 2 bases and 6 bases respectively, the junction contains 8 bases. Sequences LGHDT (CDR1) and YNNKEL (CDR2) are obtained from the germline V gene (reference sequence). The CDR3, from cysteine to phenylalanine, totals 12 residues. Only the CDR3 DNA is retained, 36 bases long and in frame from the first base.

Regarding this clone: Its antigen is unknown. Base quality data are lacking; no much larger clone is found one base away.

The sample consisted of blood. The TCR sequence derives from a man between 40 and 49 years old in good health. The rearranged segments are TRBV3-1 (or the pseudogene TRBV3-2) and TRBJ2-7, with no confident D gene call. The DNA is TGTGCCAGCAGCCAAATGGGTACCGAGCAGTACTTC. It specifies CASSQMGTEQYF.